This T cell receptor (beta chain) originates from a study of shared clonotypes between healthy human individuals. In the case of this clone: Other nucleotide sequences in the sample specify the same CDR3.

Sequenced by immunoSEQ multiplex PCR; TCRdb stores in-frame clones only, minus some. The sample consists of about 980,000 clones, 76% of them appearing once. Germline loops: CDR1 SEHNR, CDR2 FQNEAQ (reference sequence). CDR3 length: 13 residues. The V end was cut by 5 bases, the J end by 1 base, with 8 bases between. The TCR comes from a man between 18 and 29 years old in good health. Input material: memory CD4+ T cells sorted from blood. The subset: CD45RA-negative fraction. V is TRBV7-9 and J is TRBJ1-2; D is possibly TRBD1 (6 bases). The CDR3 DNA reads TGTGCCAGCAGCCTGGACAGTAACTATGGCTACACCTTC. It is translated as CASSLDSNYGYTF. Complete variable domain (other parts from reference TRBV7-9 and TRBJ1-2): DTGVSQNPRHKITKRGQNVTFRCDPISEHNRLYWYRQTLGQGPEFLTYFQNEAQLEKSRLLSDRFSAERPKGSFSTLEIQRTEQGDSAMYLCASSLDSNYGYTFGSGTRLTVV.